This TCR beta chain was sequenced in a study of blood T cell repertoires in COVID-19. Study as a whole: PBMCs, B-cell-depleted T cells, or T cells were the source of the cDNA or gDNA that made up the material.

CDR3 size: 15 residues. Per germline, CDR1 DFQATT and CDR2 SNEGSKA (reference sequence). Trimming took 6 bases from V and 0 from J, leaving 16 bases between them. Assay used: immunoSEQ multiplex PCR; TCRdb lists only in-frame clones, some missing. The sample includes fewer than 120,000 clones, over 65% of them seen just once. V and J are TRBV20-1 and TRBJ2-3, with D possibly matching TRBD2 (5 bases). This sequence originates from an elderly woman with acute or convalescent COVID-19. The material sequenced was peripheral blood. The CDR3, as DNA: TGCAGTGCCAGTTGGGCTAGCCTAAGCACAGATACGCAGTATTTT. This gives the protein CSASWASLSTDTQYF.